These 24 T cell receptor beta chains were all obtained from the same sample, sequenced in a study of T cell responses to AZD1222 COVID-19 vaccine. Sequencing used immunoSEQ multiplex PCR; TCRdb keeps in-frame clones, though not all of them. Here the sample spans fewer than 85,000 clones, 70% to 90% being singletons. The sample consisted of peripheral blood, taken 28 days after the second AZD1222 dose. The receptors were sampled from an adult who received the AZD1222 COVID-19 vaccine.

The chain links TRBV24-1 to TRBJ2-3, with 10 bases lining up with TRBD2. Germline V gene data show CDR1 as KGHDR and CDR2 as SFDVKD. The CDR3 has 16 amino acids. V lost 5 bases to trimming and J lost 4 bases; unmatched junction nucleotides: 8. The CDR3 DNA reads as TGTGCCACCAGTGTTTCTAGCGGGAGAGGGCCAGATACGCAGTATTTT. The encoded protein is CATSVSSGRGPDTQYF.

The chain joins TRBV19 to TRBJ2-3; no clear D gene. This CDR3 region has 14 residues. Germline CDR1 is LNHDA and CDR2 is SQIVND (reference sequence). Trimming removed 4 bases at V and 1 base at J, with 9 bases between. The CDR3 DNA follows: TGTGCCAGTAGTAGAGATTGGGGCACAGATACGCAGTATTTT. Its protein product is CASSRDWGTDTQYF.

This clone was seen a single time. The chain couples TRBV2 to TRBJ2-1, with D hard to call. Deletions cut 8 bases from V and 2 bases from J, with 13 bases between. Per germline, CDR1 SNHLY and CDR2 FYNNEI. The CDR3 sequence is 14 residues long. For the CDR3, the DNA is TGTGCCAGCGAGCCCTCTTCGGCCTACAATGAGCAGTTCTTC. Its protein is CASEPSSAYNEQFF. The whole variable domain, remainder taken from reference TRBV2 and TRBJ2-1, is EPEVTQTPSHQVTQMGQEVILRCVPISNHLYFYWYRQILGQKVEFLVSFYNNEISEKSEIFDDQFSVERPDGSNFTLKIRSTKLEDSAMYFCASEPSSAYNEQFFGPGTRLTVL.

This chain connects TRBV4-3 to TRBJ1-1; D not certain. Trimming left V 1 base short and J 1 base short, with 7 bases between. The CDR3 runs to 14 residues. Germline lookup yields CDR1 LGHNA and CDR2 YSLEER. CDR3 bases: TGCGCCAGCAGCCAAGGACCCGAGAACACTGAAGCTTTCTTT. Translating gives CASSQGPENTEAFF.

The gene calls are TRBV19 and TRBJ1-2; a weak D match, TRBD1 (5 bases). This CDR3 is built from 13 residues. Germline CDR1 LNHDA, CDR2 SQIVND (reference sequence). Between the trimmed V and J ends, which lost 4 bases and 3 bases, there was a span of 9 bases. CDR3: CASSKDKYYGYTF. The CDR3 DNA follows: TGTGCCAGTAGTAAGGACAAGTACTATGGCTACACCTTC.

The chain employs TRBV24-1 and TRBJ2-3; D perhaps matches TRBD2 (6 bases). Germline V gives CDR1 KGHDR, CDR2 SFDVKD. V lost 2 bases and J lost 2, with 10 bases in between. The CDR3 covers 15 residues. The CDR3 sequence: CATSDSSETTDTQYF. DNA of the CDR3: TGTGCCACCAGTGATTCTAGCGAGACCACAGATACGCAGTATTTT.

This clone has a single count. The V and J genes are TRBV5-4 and TRBJ2-2; maybe TRBD1 (5 bases). The CDR3 is made up of 14 amino acids. The germline gives CDR1 SGHNT, CDR2 YYREEE (reference sequence). The germline V and J ends were trimmed by 3 bases and 4 bases, with 10 bases remaining between them. The CDR3 is CASSYYRGTGELFF. The CDR3 coding sequence is TGTGCCAGCAGCTATTATAGGGGCACCGGGGAGCTGTTTTTT.

In its sample, this clone was seen once. The gene calls are TRBV14 and TRBJ2-5, with a possible D match to TRBD1 (6 bases). The CDR3 covers 12 residues. CDR1 is SGHDN, CDR2 FVKESK, per germline. The germline V and J ends were trimmed by 3 bases and 5 bases, with 7 bases remaining between them. CDR3 protein: CASSHTGETQYF. CDR3 DNA: TGTGCCAGCAGCCACACAGGGGAGACCCAGTACTTC.

This sequence joins TRBV5-1 and TRBJ1-4; possibly TRBD1 for D (5 bases). Germline CDR1 reads SGHRS; CDR2 reads YFSETQ. This CDR3 region has 16 residues. Trimming took 0 bases from V and 4 from J, leaving 13 bases between them. The CDR3 sequence: CASSLGAVGHNEKLFF. CDR3 in DNA: TGCGCCAGCAGCTTGGGCGCAGTGGGGCATAATGAAAAACTGTTTTTT.

V is TRBV6-5 and J is TRBJ1-2; unclear D gene. The CDR3 is 14 amino acids. Germline CDR1 MNHEY, CDR2 SVGAGI. V lost 0 bases and J 3 bases, leaving 8 bases between the germline ends. CDR3 protein: CASSYSSQDYGYTF. CDR3 DNA sequence: TGTGCCAGCAGTTACTCGAGCCAGGACTATGGCTACACCTTC.

This rearrangement joins TRBV7-6 to TRBJ2-2; D gene ambiguous. This CDR3 spans 19 amino acids. V lost 1 base, J lost 0 bases, and 18 bases lay in between. In germline, CDR1 is SGHVS, CDR2 FNYEAQ. CDR3 nucleotide sequence: TGTGCCAGCAGCTTAGACGTGGTCGGATTTAGGTCGAACACCGGGGAGCTGTTTTTT. Its protein product is CASSLDVVGFRSNTGELFF.

The chain carries TRBV7-3 and TRBJ2-5; perhaps D is TRBD1 or TRBD2 (5 bases each). Deletions cut 6 bases from V and 5 bases from J, with 16 bases between. The CDR3 has 14 amino acids. CDR1 and CDR2 (germline): SGHTA, FQGTGA. CDR3: CASSGVRGAETQYF. Written as DNA, the CDR3 is TGTGCCAGCAGTGGGGTTCGGGGCGCGGAGACCCAGTACTTC. Full variable domain (rest looked up from reference TRBV7-3 and TRBJ2-5): GAGVSQTPSNKVTEKGKYVELRCDPISGHTALYWYRQSLGQGPEFLIYFQGTGAADDSGLPNDRFFAVRPEGSVSTLKIQRTERGDSAVYLCASSGVRGAETQYFGPGTRLLVL.

For this clone: At one boundary the junction diverges from the germline segment, which might be a read error. The V gene is TRBV5-1, the J gene TRBJ2-7, with TRBD2 as a possible D gene (5 bases). Per germline, CDR1 SGHRS and CDR2 YFSETQ. This CDR3 has 12 residues. CDR3 coding DNA: TGCGCCAGCAGCCTACTCTTTAGCGAGGAGTACTTC. This gives the protein CASSLLFSEEYF.

The rearrangement uses TRBV7-9 and TRBJ1-1; 7 positions agree with TRBD1. Trimming at V came to 5 bases and at J to 4 bases, leaving 4 bases not matched to a gene. CDR1 and CDR2 (germline): SEHNR, FQNEAQ (reference sequence). This CDR3 is built from 13 residues. The CDR3 sequence: CASSPRQGTEAFF. For the CDR3, the DNA is TGTGCCAGCAGCCCTAGACAGGGCACTGAAGCTTTCTTT. Filled out from reference TRBV7-9 and TRBJ1-1, the complete variable domain reads DTGVSQNPRHKITKRGQNVTFRCDPISEHNRLYWYRQTLGQGPEFLTYFQNEAQLEKSRLLSDRFSAERPKGSFSTLEIQRTEQGDSAMYLCASSPRQGTEAFFGQGTRLTVV.

The table lists this clone with a count of one. This sequence joins TRBV10-3 and TRBJ2-7; D unresolved. V was clipped by 2 bases and J by 5 bases, with 13 bases between them. CDR3 length: 14 residues. The germline gives CDR1 ENHRY, CDR2 SYGVKD. The CDR3 nucleotides read TGTGCCATCAGTGAGAAGATTCCCGGACACGAGCAGTACTTC. It is translated as CAISEKIPGHEQYF.

The chain uses TRBV9 and TRBJ2-3, with 8 nucleotides matching TRBD1. Germline lookup yields CDR1 SGDLS and CDR2 YYNGEE. V gave up 4 bases and J gave up 7 bases; unmatched junction bases: 11. There are 15 residues in the CDR3. CDR3 DNA sequence: TGTGCCAGCAGCCTGAGGACAGGGCCTGGAAATACGCAGTATTTT. Protein: CASSLRTGPGNTQYF.

On this clone itself: Its ends do not fully match the called genes, so a read error is possible. The gene calls are TRBV7-7 and TRBJ2-2, with 7 bases lining up with TRBD2. This CDR3 spans 16 amino acids. CDR1 SSHAT and CDR2 FNYEAQ come from the germline V gene (reference sequence). The CDR3 coding sequence is TGTGCTAGCAGTAAGGGGTCTAGCGGGAACACCGGGGAGCTGTTTTTT. Encoded protein: CASSKGSSGNTGELFF.

The V gene is TRBV27, the J gene TRBJ1-5; 7 nucleotides match TRBD1. CDR1 MNHEY and CDR2 SMNVEV come from the germline V gene (reference sequence). The CDR3 runs 15 residues. The junction had 9 bases not matched to a gene; V was cut back by 5 bases and J by 5 bases. The chain's CDR3 is CASSPIGGADQPQHF. The CDR3 DNA follows: TGTGCCAGCAGTCCCATAGGGGGCGCGGATCAGCCCCAGCATTTT.

This chain joins TRBV10-2 and TRBJ1-1; 10 bases align to TRBD1. The CDR3 totals 14 residues. Trimming cost V 3 bases and J 13 bases; bases outside gene matches: 11. Germline V gene sequence: CDR1 WSHSY, CDR2 SAAADI. CDR3 sequence: CASSDGDRGPRGFF. The DNA for the CDR3 is TGCGCCAGCAGTGATGGGGACAGGGGACCAAGGGGTTTCTTT.

This chain's CDR3 is CASSPSGRINEKLFF. DNA for the CDR3: TGTGCCAGTAGTCCATCGGGACGGATTAATGAAAAACTGTTTTTT. V gene TRBV19 combines with J gene TRBJ1-4; D is possibly TRBD1 (5 bases). Between the trimmed V and J ends, which lost 5 bases and 4 bases, there was a span of 14 bases. The CDR3 has 15 amino acids. The V gene's germline CDR1 is LNHDA and CDR2 SQIVND (reference sequence).

CDR3 residues: CASSRAAQPTDTQYF. Written as DNA, the CDR3 is TGTGCCAGCAGCCGCGCGGCGCAGCCGACAGATACGCAGTATTTT. The chain combines TRBV5-5 with TRBJ2-3; D remains ambiguous. CDR1 is SGHKS and CDR2 is YYEKEE in the germline V gene (reference sequence). Deletions cut 4 bases from V and 3 bases from J, with 15 bases between. CDR3 length: 15 residues.

This chain joins TRBV12-3 or TRBV12-4 and TRBJ1-3; D is undetermined. This CDR3 contains 12 residues. Trimming took 6 bases from V and 5 from J, leaving 8 bases between them. The chain's CDR3 is CASSYARNTIYF. Here the CDR3 DNA reads TGTGCCAGCAGCTACGCCCGAAACACCATATATTTT.

The rearrangement uses TRBV7-2 and TRBJ2-2; D may match TRBD1 or TRBD2 (5 bases each). This CDR3 contains 12 residues. V dropped 4 bases and J dropped 17 bases, with 17 bases sitting between them. Germline V gives CDR1 SGHTA, CDR2 FQGNSA. CDR3 protein: CASSSGPLGPFF. CDR3 in DNA: TGTGCCAGCAGCTCGGGCCCACTGGGACCCTTTTTT. Variable domain in full (rest from reference TRBV7-2 and TRBJ2-2): GAGVSQSPSNKVTEKGKDVELRCDPISGHTALYWYRQSLGQGLEFLIYFQGNSAPDKSGLPSDRFSAERTGGSVSTLTIQRTQQEDSAVYLCASSSGPLGPFFGEGSRLTVL.

The rearrangement links TRBV4-1 to TRBJ2-6, with D perhaps TRBD1 (6 bases). The CDR3 extends over 17 amino acids. Per germline, CDR1 MGHRA and CDR2 YSYEKL. The V end was cut by 0 bases, the J end by 4 bases, with 13 bases between. This chain's CDR3 is CASSQEGKGHGANVLTF. The CDR3 bases are TGCGCCAGCAGCCAAGAAGGGAAGGGACACGGGGCCAACGTCCTGACTTTC.